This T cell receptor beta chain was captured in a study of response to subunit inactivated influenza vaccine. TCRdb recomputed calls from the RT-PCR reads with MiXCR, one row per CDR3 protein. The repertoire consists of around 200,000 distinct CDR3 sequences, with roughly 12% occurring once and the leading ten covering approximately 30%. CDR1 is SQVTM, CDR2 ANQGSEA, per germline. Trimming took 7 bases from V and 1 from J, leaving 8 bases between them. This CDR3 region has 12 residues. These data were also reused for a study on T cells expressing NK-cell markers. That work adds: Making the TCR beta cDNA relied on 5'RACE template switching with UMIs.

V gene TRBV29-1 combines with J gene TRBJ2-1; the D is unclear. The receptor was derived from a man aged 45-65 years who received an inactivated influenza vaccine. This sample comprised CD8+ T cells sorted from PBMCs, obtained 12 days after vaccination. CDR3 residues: CSADASYNEQFF. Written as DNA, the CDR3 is TGCAGCGCGGACGCATCCTACAATGAGCAGTTCTTC.